A single sample gave rise to the 3 T cell receptor beta chains below, sequenced in a study of post-analysis software for immune sequencing data. General observations from the study: TRBV segments more frequent in patients than in controls numbered roughly 5 and included TRBV5-6, TRBV5-1 and TRBV20-1.

Their antigens are not known. TCR beta libraries were prepared from cDNA with unique molecular identifiers. TCRdb ran MiXCR on the PCR reads and lists one entry per CDR3 protein. The table lists about 820,000 distinct CDR3 sequences, approximately 53% of them singletons. The sample comprised blood. The origin of the receptors is a girl between 5 and 17 years old with multiple sclerosis.

This clonotype has a handful of counts. This sequence joins TRBV27 and TRBJ1-1, with D tentatively TRBD1 (6 bases). There are 14 residues in the CDR3. The germline V gene encodes CDR1 MNHEY and CDR2 SMNVEV (reference sequence). The V end lost 0 bases, the J end lost 7 bases, and 12 bases lay between the germline ends. The CDR3 sequence is CASSLSGRGSEAFF. The CDR3 DNA reads TGTGCCAGCAGTTTATCTGGCAGGGGAAGTGAAGCTTTCTTT.

The V and J genes are TRBV7-2 and TRBJ1-2; no clear D. Trimming took 2 bases from V and 0 from J, leaving 10 bases between them. CDR1 and CDR2 from the germline V gene are SGHTA and FQGNSA. The CDR3 consists of 15 residues. CDR3 bases: TGTGCCAGCAGCTTAAGAGGGATCCCTAACTATGGCTACACCTTC. This gives the protein CASSLRGIPNYGYTF.

The table lists this clonotype with a few counts. The chain uses TRBV15 and TRBJ2-3; D is possibly TRBD1 or TRBD2 (6 bases each). Germline V gene data show CDR1 as LNHNV and CDR2 as YYDKDF (reference sequence). The V and J ends lost 5 bases and 3 bases respectively, with 9 bases between them. The CDR3 loop spans 13 amino acids. CDR3: CATSGGRTDTQYF. The CDR3 region has the DNA TGTGCCACCAGCGGGGGGCGTACAGATACGCAGTATTTT.